The T cell receptor (beta chain) under discussion was sequenced for a study of cytomegalovirus exposure and HLA in healthy donors. Notes on the study in general: Presence/absence analyses assumed roughly uniform sequencing depth across donors.

The germline CDR1 and CDR2 sequences are SGHAT and FQNNGV. V gave up 5 bases and J gave up 7 bases; unmatched junction bases: 7. The CDR3 extends over 15 amino acids. PCR involved 60 Vbeta and 13 Jbeta primers. Profiling relied on immunoSEQ multiplex PCR, and the TCRdb table lists in-frame clones only, not all of them. The sample has roughly 130,000 clones, 60% to 85% seen once; the top ten hold around 1.9%. In regard to this clone: Its antigen remains unknown.

The clonotype was recovered from a woman in her 40s in good health and CMV-seronegative. The sequenced sample consisted of PBMCs. The chain recombines TRBV11-2 with TRBJ2-1, with TRBD1 identical over 11 bases. CDR3 in DNA: TGTGCCAGCAGCCACGGGACAGGGGGTTTAAATGAGCAGTTCTTC. Translation: CASSHGTGGLNEQFF. Based on the CDR3 plus reference TRBV11-2 and TRBJ2-1, the full variable domain is EAGVAQSPRYKIIEKRQSVAFWCNPISGHATLYWYQQILGQGPKLLIQFQNNGVVDDSQLPKDRFSAERLKGVDSTLKIQPAKLEDSAVYLCASSHGTGGLNEQFFGPGTRLTVL.